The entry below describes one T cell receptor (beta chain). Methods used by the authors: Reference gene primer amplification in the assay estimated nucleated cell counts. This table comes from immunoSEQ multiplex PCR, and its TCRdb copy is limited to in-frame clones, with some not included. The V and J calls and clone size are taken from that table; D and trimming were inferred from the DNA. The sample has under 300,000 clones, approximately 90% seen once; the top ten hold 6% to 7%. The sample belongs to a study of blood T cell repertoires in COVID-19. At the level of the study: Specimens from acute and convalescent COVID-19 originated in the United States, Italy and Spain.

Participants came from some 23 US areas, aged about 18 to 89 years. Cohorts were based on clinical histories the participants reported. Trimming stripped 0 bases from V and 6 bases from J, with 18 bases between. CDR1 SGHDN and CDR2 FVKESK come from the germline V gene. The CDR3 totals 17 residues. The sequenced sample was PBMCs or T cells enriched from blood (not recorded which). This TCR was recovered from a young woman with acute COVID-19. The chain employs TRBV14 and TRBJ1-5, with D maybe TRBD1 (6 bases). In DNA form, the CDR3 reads TGTGCCAGCAGCCAAGAATATCGGGGGGCACGCGGTCAGCCCCAGCATTTT. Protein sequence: CASSQEYRGARGQPQHF.